Listed below are T cell receptor beta chains from one sample, sequenced in a study of regulatory T cells in long-lasting Graves disease. In TCRdb, the multiplex PCR reads were re-called with MiXCR into one record per CDR3 protein. The sample holds under 250,000 distinct CDR3 sequences, around 20% seen once. The sample was peripheral blood mononuclear cells (PBMCs), taken at new diagnosis, from a patient treated with antithyroid drugs. The receptors originated from a female donor with Graves disease. CDR3s include the opening cysteine and the closing phenylalanine or tryptophan. A D gene is named only where the DNA matches it firmly. The listing skips clone size in some rows; elsewhere it reads once, few, many or a size class.

J gene | D gene | V gene | clone size | CDR3 DNA | CDR3 protein
TRBJ2-7 | . | TRBV15 | many | TGTGCCACCAGCAGAGATCGTTTTGGACGCGCCTACGAGCAGTACTTC | CATSRDRFGRAYEQYF
TRBJ1-2 | . | TRBV15 | . | TGTGCCACCAGCAGAGACAGGGTATTCGGCTACACCTTC | CATSRDRVFGYTF
TRBJ2-7 | TRBD1 | TRBV20-1 | many | TGCAGTGCTCGAGAGCTGCAGGGGGCTTGGGTAGGGTACGAGCAGTACTTC | CSARELQGAWVGYEQYF
TRBJ1-1 | . | TRBV2 | many | TGTGCCAGCTTGAGGGGAGACAGCACTGAAGCTTTCTTT | CASLRGDSTEAFF
TRBJ2-2 | . | TRBV6-5 | few | TGTGCCAGCAGTTACTCGATCGGGAACACCGGGGAGCTGTTTTTT | CASSYSIGNTGELFF
TRBJ2-7 | . | TRBV7-2 | many | TGTGCCAGCAGGCGTACAGTGAGCTCCTACGAGCAGTACTTC | CASRRTVSSYEQYF
TRBJ1-1 | TRBD1 | TRBV7-2 | many | TGCGCCAGCAGCCAAGAGGGGGCCAATGAAGCTTTCTTT | CASSQEGANEAFF
TRBJ2-7 | . | TRBV7-9 | many | TGTGCCAGCAGCCGCGTTCGACAGGCCCGGACCTACGAGCAGTACTTC | CASSRVRQARTYEQYF
TRBJ1-1 | . | TRBV5-1 | many | TGCGCCAGCAGCTTGGATCCGGACAACACTGAAGCTTTCTTT | CASSLDPDNTEAFF
TRBJ1-1 | . | TRBV3-1 | . | TGTGCCAGCAGCCAATTGAGAGGCACTGAAGCTTTCTTT | CASSQLRGTEAFF
TRBJ2-5 | . | TRBV27 | many | TGTGCCAGCAGTTTAGGACTGGAAGAGACCCAGTACTTC | CASSLGLEETQYF
TRBJ2-5 | TRBD1 | TRBV20-1 | many | TGCAGTGCCCCCCCCCTAGGGGGCAAGACCCAGTACTTC | CSAPPLGGKTQYF
TRBJ2-1 | . | TRBV10-1 | . | TGCGCCAGCAGCCGTGATGTAAGCTCCTACAATGAGCAGTTCTTC | CASSRDVSSYNEQFF
TRBJ2-2 | . | TRBV4-2 | . | TGTGCCAGCAGCCGAGGGGCGGCCACCGGGGAGCTGTTTTTT | CASSRGAATGELFF
TRBJ2-3 | . | TRBV7-3 | many | TGTGCCAGCAGCTTCGTGGGACCCCCAGATACGCAGTATTTT | CASSFVGPPDTQYF
TRBJ2-7 | TRBD1 | TRBV11-2 | . | TGTGCCAGCATCAAACAGGGGGCGGGGACCGGGGAGCAGTACTTC | CASIKQGAGTGEQYF
TRBJ1-2 | . | TRBV27 | many | TGTGCCAGCAGTCTTCTCGGACGGGGAGGCTACACCTTC | CASSLLGRGGYTF
TRBJ2-5 | . | TRBV7-8 | many | TGTGCCAGCAGCCCGGCGGGGAGGAAGACCCAGTACTTC | CASSPAGRKTQYF
TRBJ2-7 | . | TRBV9 | . | TGTGCCAGCAGCGTACGAGAGGGATTCTACGAGCAGTACTTC | CASSVREGFYEQYF
TRBJ1-4 | . | TRBV7-9 | few | TGTGCCAGCAGCTTAGCGCTGGACAGAAATGAAAAACTGTTTTTT | CASSLALDRNEKLFF
TRBJ1-2 | . | TRBV5-6 | few | TGTGCCAGCAGCCCGACAGGAGCGGGCTACACCTTC | CASSPTGAGYTF
TRBJ1-5 | . | TRBV28 | once | TGTGCCAGCAGTCTTTCAATTAGGAGTCAGCCCCAGCATTTT | CASSLSIRSQPQHF
TRBJ2-3 | . | TRBV11-2 | many | TGTGCCAGCAGTTCCACGTGGGGAGGCACAGATACGCAGTATTTT | CASSSTWGGTDTQYF
TRBJ1-1 | . | TRBV4-2 | many | TGTGCCAGCAGCCTCGAGCGGCCGAACACTGAAGCTTTCTTT | CASSLERPNTEAFF
TRBJ2-1 | . | TRBV4-1 | few | TGCGCCAGCAGCCAGGCCGGGCAGGGCGATGAGCAGTTCTTC | CASSQAGQGDEQFF
TRBJ2-1 | TRBD2 | TRBV24-1 | many | TGTGCCACCAGTGGGGCTAGCGGGGGCTACAATGAGCAGTTCTTC | CATSGASGGYNEQFF
TRBJ2-3 | TRBD1 | TRBV11-2 | . | TGTGCCAGCACCACCGACAGGGGGAGAGATACGCAGTATTTT | CASTTDRGRDTQYF
TRBJ2-1 | . | TRBV7-9 | few | TGTGCCAGCAGCTTCTCTTGGGGGGGGCCTGGTGAGCAGTTCTTC | CASSFSWGGPGEQFF
TRBJ2-7 | TRBD2 | TRBV2 | . | TGTGCCAGCAGGAACGCCGGGACTAGCGGGACTCACGAGCAGTACTTC | CASRNAGTSGTHEQYF
TRBJ2-1 | TRBD2 | TRBV7-3 | many | TGTGCCAGCAGCTTAACAGCCTCGGGACTAGCGGACAATGAGCAGTTCTTC | CASSLTASGLADNEQFF
TRBJ1-2 | . | TRBV11-2 | many | TGTGCCAGCAGCTTAGATATAGTGAACTATGGCTACACCTTC | CASSLDIVNYGYTF